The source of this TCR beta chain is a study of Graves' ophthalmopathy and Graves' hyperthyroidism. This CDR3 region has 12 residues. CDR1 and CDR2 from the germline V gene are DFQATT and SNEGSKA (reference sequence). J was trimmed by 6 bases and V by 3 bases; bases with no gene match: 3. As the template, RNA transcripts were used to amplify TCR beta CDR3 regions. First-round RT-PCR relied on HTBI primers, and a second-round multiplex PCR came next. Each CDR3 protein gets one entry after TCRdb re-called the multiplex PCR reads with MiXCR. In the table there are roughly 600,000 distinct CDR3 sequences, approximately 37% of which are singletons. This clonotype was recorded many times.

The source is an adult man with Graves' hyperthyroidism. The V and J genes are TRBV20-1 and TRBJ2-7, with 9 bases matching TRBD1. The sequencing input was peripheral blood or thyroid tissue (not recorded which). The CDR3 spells CSASRDRAEQYF. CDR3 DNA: TGCAGTGCTAGCCGGGACAGGGCCGAGCAGTACTTC.